This TCR beta chain was found in a study of OX40 agonist ivuxolimab in advanced cancers. Assay used: immunoSEQ multiplex PCR; TCRdb lists only in-frame clones, some missing. The table shows approximately 160,000 clones, with roughly 94% occurring only once. The CDR3 contains 19 residues. Trimming cost V 2 bases and J 1 base, with 18 bases left between them. Germline V lookup: CDR1 SGHVS, CDR2 FNYEAQ. The source of this sequence is an adult with an advanced solid tumor such as melanoma, head and neck, liver or kidney cancer. The chain uses TRBV7-6 and TRBJ2-6, with unresolved D. This sample comprised CD4+ or CD8+ T cells sorted from blood, obtained in a trial of the OX40 agonist ivuxolimab. The CDR3 here is CASSLRGAVLTSGANVLTF. The CDR3 DNA reads as TGTGCCAGCAGCTTAAGAGGAGCAGTTCTCACGTCTGGGGCCAACGTCCTGACTTTC.